This record covers a single T cell receptor beta chain. What it recognizes is unknown. The V and J ends lost 1 base and 6 bases respectively, with 9 bases between them. Germline CDR1 SEHNR, CDR2 FQNEAQ (reference sequence). The CDR3 sequence is 14 residues long. This sample was included in a study of Ad26.COV2.S vaccination and SARS-CoV-2 variants. Whole-study results and caveats: CD8+ and CD4+ T cells specific for spike reportedly responded with substantial breadth after vaccination.

TCRdb's table, derived via immunoSEQ multiplex PCR, lists solely in-frame clones and lacks some. The data contain more than 150,000 clones, around 88% of them seen just once; the ten biggest clones take up about 5.9%. The starting material was peripheral blood, obtained after recovery from COVID-19. The chain carries TRBV7-9 and TRBJ2-2, with unresolved D. This sequence originates from a human donor who had recovered from COVID-19. The CDR3 is CASSLGGLPGELFF. CDR3 nucleotides: TGTGCCAGCAGCTTAGGGGGTTTACCCGGGGAGCTGTTTTTT.